Sequencing of this T cell receptor beta chain was carried out in a study of cytomegalovirus exposure and HLA in healthy donors. General study points: TCR beta V- and J-gene trimming, according to a later analysis, was linked to a missense DCLRE1C variant. Cytomegalovirus-associated status was assigned to about 170 TCR beta chains. HLA alleles showed associations with 16,951 TCR beta sequences in a later analysis, at a 0.05 false discovery rate.

The CDR3 has 15 amino acids. Germline values: CDR1 SGHTA, CDR2 FQGNSA. J lost 8 bases, V lost 5 bases, and 12 bases had no gene match. With 60 Vbeta and 13 Jbeta primers, the PCR was carried out. Method: immunoSEQ multiplex PCR; TCRdb's copy keeps in-frame clones and lacks some. The table lists 65,000 to 85,000 clones. Notes on this clone: Its target is unknown.

V and J are TRBV7-2 and TRBJ1-2; 9 bases align to TRBD1. Material: PBMCs. The origin of this receptor is a female donor in good health and CMV-seropositive. The CDR3 nucleotides are TGTGCCAGCAGCCAGGACAGGGGTCAAACGGGGGGCTACACCTTC. Translation gives CASSQDRGQTGGYTF. Full variable domain (rest looked up from reference TRBV7-2 and TRBJ1-2): GAGVSQSPSNKVTEKGKDVELRCDPISGHTALYWYRQSLGQGLEFLIYFQGNSAPDKSGLPSDRFSAERTGGSVSTLTIQRTQQEDSAVYLCASSQDRGQTGGYTFGSGTRLTVV.